Each of the 2 T cell receptor beta chains below was sequenced from the same sample in a study of blood T cell repertoires in COVID-19. Measured with immunoSEQ multiplex PCR; TCRdb has only the in-frame clones, and not every one. The table has about 300,000 clones, around nine tenths seen once. The sample comprised peripheral blood. These receptors were obtained from a woman aged 25 to 39 with COVID-19, enrolled during active disease.

The sample holds one count of this clone. This chain links TRBV2 with TRBJ2-4; 8 nucleotides agree with TRBD1. Germline assignment: CDR1 SNHLY and CDR2 FYNNEI. The CDR3 contains 14 residues. V lost 6 bases and J lost 7; bases outside the gene matches: 8. CDR3 amino acids: CASREPRGRNIQYF. The CDR3 DNA reads as TGTGCCAGCAGGGAACCCAGGGGGCGGAACATTCAGTACTTC.

The rearrangement links TRBV30 to TRBJ1-6; tentative D call: TRBD1 (6 bases). The CDR3 consists of 14 residues. Germline V gene lookup returns CDR1 GTSNPN and CDR2 SVGIG (reference sequence). V was pared by 2 bases and J by 6 bases, with 11 bases between. CDR3 region: CAWSSDRTNSPLHF. Written as DNA, the CDR3 is TGTGCCTGGAGTTCCGACAGGACTAATTCACCCCTCCACTTT.